The rows below give T cell receptor beta chains drawn from one sample of a study of T cell responses to AZD1222 COVID-19 vaccine. The repertoire was sequenced with immunoSEQ multiplex PCR; TCRdb's copy has only in-frame clones and lacks some. The sample holds 97,000 or so clones, about 88% seen once. Sample: peripheral blood, taken on day 0 of AZD1222 vaccination. The receptors were sampled from an adult in good health. The conserved cysteine and the conserved F or W are not part of the CDR3 here.

j_call v_call cdr3_aa
TRBJ2-5 TRBV28 ASSLPGVAFETQY
TRBJ1-3 TRBV3-1/TRBV3-2 ASSQIRVGTIY
TRBJ2-7 TRBV7-9 ASSSPGQIYEQY
TRBJ1-5 TRBV15 ATSRDKTGRSNQPQH
TRBJ2-7 TRBV25-1 ASIPIGSYEQY
TRBJ1-2 TRBV24-1 ATSDLNYRDGYT
TRBJ1-6 TRBV5-6 ASSLRTVSSPLH
TRBJ1-6 TRBV12-3/TRBV12-4 ASRGSYNSPLH
TRBJ1-1 TRBV28 ASQGGRGVTEAF
TRBJ1-2 TRBV4-1 ASSQDGTDYGYT
TRBJ2-7 TRBV5-1 ASSMPGQGQYEQY
TRBJ1-6 TRBV2 ASSEIGGNDSPLH
TRBJ1-5 TRBV2 ASRADLGRGLNQPQH
TRBJ1-1 TRBV2 ASRGTGGLVGTEAF
TRBJ1-1 TRBV29-1 SAGTGGIWNTEAF